This T cell receptor beta chain was captured in a study of blood T cell repertoires in COVID-19 (dated by TCRdb to 2019 to 2021). In terms of the full investigation: Collaborator samples came from the United States, Italy and Spain and covered acute and convalescent phases of COVID-19. The repertoires were released in a freely available public database meant as a resource for research on the immune response to SARS-CoV-2. The prospective study material was composed of cDNA or gDNA derived from T cells, B-cell-depleted T cells, or PBMCs. Sample metadata almost always included a de-identified subject ID, COVID-19 status, age in years and sex. Where HLA class I and class II types were available, the types were taken from metadata supplied by the sample provider, not from assay-based typing. Samples came from the ongoing ImmuneRACE study (first 160 participants) plus 1,254 subjects from 6 global collaborators. The dataset comprised deeply sampled blood TCRbeta repertoires from subjects exposed to, actively infected with, or recovered from COVID-19.

In Seattle, one collaborating source enrolled patients while the infection was active and tracked those patients longitudinally over the course of disease. The collaborating institutions used their own protocols to collect whole blood in K2EDTA tubes. Collaborator samples were shipped for TCRbeta analysis as frozen whole blood, isolated PBMCs, or DNA extracted from either sample type. CDR1 DFQATT and CDR2 SNEGSKA are derived from the germline V gene (reference sequence). The cysteine opens and the phenylalanine closes a CDR3 of 10 amino acids. The retained sequence is limited to the CDR3, 30 bases, with the frame set at the first base. The V end loses 5 bases and the J end loses 4 bases, and a stretch of 3 bases separates them. TCRbeta CDR3 regions were amplified from genomic DNA by means of the immunoSEQ Assay, a bias-controlled multiplex PCR. In the authors' own workflow: Within the assay, amplification of reference gene primers was used to estimate how many nucleated cells each sample contained. To quantify the absolute abundance of each unique TCRbeta CDR3 rearrangement, sequence reads were collapsed and filtered. For each sample, productive Simpson clonality was calculated as the square root of Simpson's diversity index over productive rearrangements. TCRdb's version of the immuneACCESS table is confined to in-frame rearrangements and falls short of the full clone set. An unresolved V gene accounts for under half of the shortfall where checked; the remainder is of unknown origin. Clonal size and the V and J genes are those of that table, whereas D and trimming came from the DNA. The sample table shows some 120,000 clones, and around 85% are seen once. Of the sample, roughly 3% falls within the top ten clones.

General conclusions and limits of the study: The amount of clinical and demographic metadata varied by source and participant and was provided uncurated.

With regard to this clone: Its antigen is unknown. The record has no base qualities; no much larger clone is one base away.

The clonotype was recovered from a woman older than 75 with COVID-19, enrolled during active disease. Sequenced material: peripheral blood. The chain was built from TRBV20-1 and TRBJ1-3, with the D gene not confidently named. The CDR3 protein is CSALGNTIYF. The nucleotides read TGCAGTGCTCTGGGAAACACCATATATTTT.